Following are 20 T cell receptor beta chains from one sample sequenced in a study of CXCR3-negative and CXCR3-positive naive CD8 T cells. Study results and caveats: Higher TRB CDR3 hydrophobicity marked CXCR3-positive naive cells relative to CXCR3-negative naive cells.

Libraries of TRB cDNA were made by 5' RACE and carried UMIs. TCRdb processed the 5' RACE reads again and assigns one entry to each CDR3 protein, with no DNA. The sample holds around 160,000 distinct CDR3 sequences. What these receptors recognize is not known. The sample taken for sequencing was naive CXCR3+ CD8+ T cells from blood. Noted subset: CD45RO-CCR7+CD27+CD95- naive CD8+ T cells expressing CXCR3 (TNR3+). Source of these receptors: a human donor in good health. Some clones in this sample may be carry-over from other donors' samples.

The J gene is TRBJ2-3, the V gene TRBV4-2; TCRdb outputs TRBD2, but without DNA this stays unchecked. This CDR3 spans 16 amino acids. Germline CDR1 is LGHNA and CDR2 is YNFKEQ. The CDR3 sequence: CASSQPTSLAADTQYF.

The chain recombines TRBV6-2 or TRBV6-3 with TRBJ2-2. This CDR3 is 13 amino acids long. Germline V gene lookup returns CDR1 MNHEY and CDR2 SVGEGT. CDR3 in amino acids: CASSVQDTGELFF.

V and J are TRBV5-1 and TRBJ2-2. CDR3 size: 16 residues. The germline V gene has CDR1 SGHRS and CDR2 YFSETQ. CDR3 protein: CASSLVAGLGTGELFF.

This chain connects TRBV4-1 to TRBJ2-3; there is no DNA to check the TCRdb D call of TRBD2. The length of the CDR3 is 19 residues. Germline loops: CDR1 MGHRA, CDR2 YSYEKL. CDR3 loop: CASSQEGLAGGTSTDTQYF.

V usage is TRBV7-2 and J usage is TRBJ1-5; the TCRdb D gene call, TRBD1, has no DNA to confirm it. This CDR3 region has 15 residues. Germline V lookup: CDR1 SGHTA, CDR2 FQGNSA. This CDR3 reads CASSLVHGEGQPQHF.

The chain has TRBV29-1 and TRBJ2-7; the TCRdb call, TRBD1, lacks DNA for checking. Germline CDR1 SQVTM, CDR2 ANQGSEA. The CDR3 sequence is 12 residues long. CDR3 loop: CSVGTNSYEQYF.

The chain is built from TRBV28 and TRBJ1-1. The CDR3 length is 13 residues. Germline V gives CDR1 MDHEN, CDR2 SYDVKM. The CDR3 region is CASKGSLNTEAFF.

The chain uses TRBV27 and TRBJ1-5; the TCRdb call, TRBD1, lacks DNA for checking. The germline gives CDR1 MNHEY, CDR2 SMNVEV (reference sequence). The CDR3 contains 15 residues. The CDR3 region is CASSFGNGNNQPQHF.

J is TRBJ2-1 and V is TRBV13; the TCRdb D gene call, TRBD2, has no DNA to confirm it. The CDR3 has 15 amino acids. Germline V CDR1 and CDR2: PRHDT, FYEKMQ (reference sequence). CDR3 amino acids: CASSWGLAGISEQFF.

J is TRBJ2-1 and V is TRBV20-1; lacking DNA, the TRBD2 call made by TCRdb goes unchecked. This CDR3 region has 15 residues. Germline assignment: CDR1 DFQATT and CDR2 SNEGSKA (reference sequence). This chain's CDR3 is CSASRLAGAYNEQFF.

The chain links TRBV27 to TRBJ2-7; no DNA is available, so the TRBD1 call from TCRdb remains unchecked. The length of the CDR3 is 16 residues. From germline, CDR1 is MNHEY and CDR2 SMNVEV (reference sequence). CDR3 residues: CASSLGTGEAHYEQYF.

This chain joins TRBV11-2 and TRBJ2-2; as DNA is missing, the TRBD2 call by TCRdb cannot be tested. Looked up from germline, CDR1 is SGHAT and CDR2 is FQNNGV. The CDR3 has 16 residues. The CDR3 sequence is CASSSTGGGFGGELFF.

The chain has TRBV7-6 and TRBJ2-2; TCRdb lists TRBD1, though no DNA is available to test this call. CDR1 and CDR2 from the germline V gene are SGHVS and FNYEAQ. This CDR3 spans 17 amino acids. The CDR3 loop reads CASSFGDSPYATGELFF. Based on the CDR3 plus reference TRBV7-6 and TRBJ2-2, the full variable domain is GAGVSQSPRYKVTKRGQDVALRCDPISGHVSLYWYRQALGQGPEFLTYFNYEAQQDKSGLPNDRFSAERPEGSISTLTIQRTEQRDSAMYRCASSFGDSPYATGELFFGEGSRLTVL.

V gene TRBV28 combines with J gene TRBJ1-3; with no DNA, the TCRdb D assignment of TRBD1 cannot be verified. The CDR3 covers 16 residues. Germline V gene sequence: CDR1 MDHEN, CDR2 SYDVKM. CDR3 protein: CASRPRPGEVGNTIYF.

This chain joins TRBV12-3 or TRBV12-4 and TRBJ2-2; TCRdb's assignment of TRBD2 cannot be checked, as there is no DNA. The length of the CDR3 is 13 residues. CDR3 loop: CASSAGGAGELFF.

This chain uses TRBV6-2 or TRBV6-3 with TRBJ1-1. The CDR3 consists of 12 residues. The germline gives CDR1 MNHEY, CDR2 SVGEGT. This CDR3 reads CASLDAWTEAFF.

The CDR3: CAGSLPGLAGHNEQFF. The chain is built from TRBV7-9 and TRBJ2-1; the D call from TCRdb, TRBD2, cannot be confirmed without DNA. Germline assignment: CDR1 SEHNR and CDR2 FQNEAQ (reference sequence). CDR3 length: 16 residues.

The genes are TRBV4-3 and TRBJ1-1; TCRdb names TRBD1, which stays unverified in the absence of DNA. CDR3 length: 16 residues. Germline loops: CDR1 LGHNA, CDR2 YSLEER. Here the CDR3 reads CASSPGTGGPTTEAFF.

The rearrangement joins TRBV3-1 to TRBJ1-1; no DNA is available, so the TRBD1 call from TCRdb remains unchecked. Looked up from germline, CDR1 is LGHDT and CDR2 is YNNKEL (reference sequence). This CDR3 has 14 amino acids. This chain's CDR3 is CASSPLTDNTEAFF.

V gene TRBV20-1 combines with J gene TRBJ1-4; TCRdb reports TRBD1, a call that lacks DNA to check it against. The germline V gene has CDR1 DFQATT and CDR2 SNEGSKA (reference sequence). The CDR3 is 13 amino acids. The CDR3 is CSAHGQGPEKLFF.